This TCR beta chain is from a study of immune evolution from preneoplasia to lung adenocarcinoma (dated by TCRdb to about 2021). Study-wide context: No AAH lesions showed HLA loss of heterozygosity, compared with about 6.3% of AIS, 15% of MIA and around 35% of ADC lesions. The study combined immune gene expression, TCR sequencing and multiplex immunofluorescence to profile immune contexture across lung adenocarcinoma precursors and invasive adenocarcinoma. Resected precursor lesions (AAH, AIS, MIA) and invasive adenocarcinomas were each compared against paired morphologically normal lung tissue. The sample size was set by how many specimens were available, not by a prior power calculation. The immune data were integrated with whole exome sequencing and methylation data from the same cohort of nodules. The overall cohort comprised 45 to 65 patients with pulmonary nodules who underwent surgical resection. The TCR sequencing data were obtained from around 46 patients. The study reported that about 100 samples were used for TCR sequencing. POLYSOLVER was used to infer Class I HLA alleles from exome data, while LOHHLA was used to detect allele-specific HLA loss. General findings and caveats noted by the study authors: Top T cell clone frequencies were highest in normal lung and appeared to decrease progressively from AAH through AIS, MIA and invasive adenocarcinoma. The findings rested on association rather than direct causation, and larger cohorts with long-term follow-up and longitudinal biopsies were considered necessary. KRAS-mutant nodules showed the highest T cell clonality compared with EGFR-mutant or double wild-type lesions. Clonality was highest in normal lung, while later-stage lesions appeared to show lower clonality but higher T cell density and diversity. Because every patient came from Japan and China, how well the results apply to Western populations was uncertain.

As regards this clone: What antigen it recognizes has not been identified. Base-call qualities are not available, and no considerably larger clone is one nucleotide away.

Patients underwent resection in Japan or China between about 2014 and 2017. Histologic diagnosis of each case was confirmed independently by two lung cancer pathologists on H&E slides. Premalignant or tumor cells were enriched for nucleic acid extraction by macro-dissection performed after pathologic assessment. DNA was isolated from FFPE tissue using the AllPrep DNA/RNA FFPE Kit. The immunoSEQ hsTCRbeta Kit was used to sequence TCR beta CDR3 regions from DNA. Under the source paper's analysis protocol: TCR sequencing data were analysed with the ImmunoSEQ Analyzer. T cell clonality was defined as 1 minus Pielou's evenness computed on productive rearrangements. T cell diversity was measured with the inverse Simpson index on productive templates. T cell density was expressed as TCR beta template counts normalized to usable DNA, with usable DNA estimated by amplifying and sequencing housekeeping genes. Two-sided Kruskal-Wallis tests were used to compare TCR metrics between histologic stages. The table comes from immuneACCESS by way of TCRdb, which keeps in-frame sequences with V and J called. Part of the clones is missing from these tables; in studies checked, under half for an unresolved V gene and the rest for unknown reasons. D and trimming come from the DNA, and the V and J calls and clone size come from that table. Counted in this sample were several thousand clones; roughly 80% of them appeared once. Over 6.5% of the sample rests with the top ten.

The TCR originated in a person between 65 and 80 years old with invasive lung adenocarcinoma. Input material: FFPE invasive lung adenocarcinoma tissue. What the cell subset or site label conveys for this sample: frankly invasive lung adenocarcinoma (ADC).

The nucleotide sequence is given as TGTGCCAGCAGTGATCTTGGAAATAATCAGCCCCAGCATTTT. It codes for CASSDLGNNQPQHF. This receptor chain uses TRBV25-1 and TRBJ1-5; no D gene call is confident. The CDR3 has 14 amino acids, counting the end cysteine and phenylalanine. The retained sequence is limited to the CDR3, 42 bases, with the frame set at the first base. The junction shows trimming of 3 bases on V and 4 bases on J, plus 10 bases between the germline ends. Sequences MGHDK (CDR1) and SYGVNS (CDR2) are obtained from the germline V gene.